The clone carrying this T cell receptor beta chain was recorded once. No antigen is known for it. Different DNA sequences within this sample yield the same CDR3. This record comes from a study of shared clonotypes between healthy human individuals. Study in general: Donor composition was a couple of women and three men, aged 18 to 49.

CD8 cells classed as naive were CD45RO-negative and positively selected for CCR7, excluding terminally differentiated effector memory CD45RA+ cells. A deep-level run was used for the assay. Per the study methods: ImmunoSEQ junction-only sequences lacked quality scores, so their filtering differed. Method: immunoSEQ multiplex PCR; TCRdb's copy keeps in-frame clones and lacks some. V and J calls and clone size are given by that table; D and trimming were obtained from the DNA. In the table there are approximately 2,200,000 clones, around 93% of which are singletons. Study-level results: Compared with clonotypes that all four donors shared, non-shared clonotypes had lower generation probabilities.

Sequenced input: naive CD8+ T cells from PBMCs. This TCR was sampled from a man younger than 35 in good health. Some clones in this sample may be carry-over from other donors' samples.

This CDR3 is CASSFSSGANVLTF. The CDR3 region has the DNA TGTGCCAGCAGTTTCTCCTCTGGGGCCAACGTCCTGACTTTC. The chain uses TRBV28 and TRBJ2-6; unclear D gene. The germline V gene encodes CDR1 MDHEN and CDR2 SYDVKM. CDR3 length equals 14 residues. Trimming stripped 3 bases from V and 0 bases from J, with 3 bases between.